The 12 T cell receptor beta chains below were found in one sample sequenced in a study of blood T cell repertoires in COVID-19. Using immunoSEQ multiplex PCR, the repertoire was profiled, and TCRdb retains in-frame clones only, with some absent. The table has roughly 150,000 clones, approximately 89% seen once; the top ten hold 25% to 30%. The specimen sequenced was peripheral blood. The receptor set was obtained from a human donor in a cohort sampled during active COVID-19.

This clone has just a few counts. The chain links TRBV27 to TRBJ2-7; 9 nucleotides line up with TRBD1. From germline, CDR1 is MNHEY and CDR2 SMNVEV (reference sequence). Unmatched junction bases numbered 6, after V lost 3 bases and J lost 3 bases. The CDR3 contains 15 residues. The CDR3 DNA reads as TGTGCCAGCAGTTTGGACGGACAGGGGAGCTACGAGCAGTACTTC. This gives the protein CASSLDGQGSYEQYF.

V is TRBV30 and J is TRBJ1-2; D is ambiguous. V dropped 3 bases and J dropped 1 base, with 12 bases sitting between them. This CDR3 region has 14 residues. CDR1 is GTSNPN, CDR2 SVGIG, per germline (reference sequence). CDR3 in DNA: TGTGCCTGGAGCTTGGACTTCTTTAACTATGGCTACACCTTC. Translation: CAWSLDFFNYGYTF.

J is TRBJ1-2 and V is TRBV21-1; the table's D call TRBD1 went unverified against the DNA. TRBV21-1 is a listed pseudogene. The length of the CDR3 is 14 residues. In nucleotides, the CDR3 is TGTGCCAGCAGGGTAGGACAAGGGGACTATGGCTACACCTTC. It encodes CASRVGQGDYGYTF.

This clone was recorded a few times. V is TRBV7-2 and J is TRBJ2-1, with a possible D match to TRBD2 (5 bases). CDR1 and CDR2 from the germline V gene are SGHTA and FQGNSA. The CDR3 runs 15 residues. Between the trimmed V and J ends, which lost 6 bases and 0 bases, there was a span of 12 bases. The DNA for the CDR3 is TGTGCCAGCAGGAGGGCTGCACGCTCCTACAATGAGCAGTTCTTC. This gives the protein CASRRAARSYNEQFF.

Notes on this clone: The junction departs from germline at one end; a sequencing error may be responsible. The chain uses TRBV18 and TRBJ1-1; D perhaps matches TRBD1 (6 bases). The CDR3 has 12 amino acids. CDR1 is KGHSH, CDR2 LQKENI, per germline. The CDR3 DNA reads TGTGCCAGCTCACCAGTACAGGGTGAACCTTTCTTT. Amino acids: CASSPVQGEPFF.

This chain connects TRBV5-1 to TRBJ1-6; the D gene is possibly TRBD1 (6 bases). This CDR3 has 16 amino acids. Trimming removed 0 bases from V and 3 bases from J, with 10 bases in between. Germline V gene data show CDR1 as SGHRS and CDR2 as YFSETQ. The CDR3 bases are TGCGCCAGCAGCTTGGGGGGACACAACTATAATTCACCCCTCCACTTT. Its protein product is CASSLGGHNYNSPLHF.

This clone has a single count. This chain uses TRBV7-2 with TRBJ1-4, with D possibly being TRBD1 (6 bases). This CDR3 comprises 16 residues. CDR1 and CDR2 from the germline V gene are SGHTA and FQGNSA. V was cut by 2 bases and J by 6 bases, with 16 bases left in between. The CDR3 bases are TGTGCCAGCAGCTTAAGTGGCAGGGGCAACTATGAAAAACTGTTTTTT. Protein product: CASSLSGRGNYEKLFF.

The chain has TRBV3-1 (or the pseudogene TRBV3-2) and TRBJ1-4, with 10 bases identical to TRBD1. CDR3 size: 16 residues. J gave up 6 bases and V 1 base, and 5 bases lay outside the gene matches. In germline, CDR1 is LGHDT, CDR2 YNNKEL (reference sequence). The CDR3 coding sequence is TGTGCCAGCAGCCAAGGGACAGGGGGAGGGCATGAAAAACTGTTTTTT. This sequence encodes CASSQGTGGGHEKLFF.

This clone was observed once. This chain uses TRBV20-1 with TRBJ1-4; D is unresolved. Germline CDR1 reads DFQATT; CDR2 reads SNEGSKA (reference sequence). Deletions cut 3 bases from V and 4 bases from J, with 9 bases between. The CDR3 totals 13 residues. Here the CDR3 reads CSASRSVNEKLFF. The CDR3 coding sequence is TGCAGTGCTAGTAGGAGTGTTAATGAAAAACTGTTTTTT.

This clone was counted a single time. This chain uses TRBV6-2 or TRBV6-3 with TRBJ1-2; TRBD1 aligns across 7 bases. CDR1 is MNHEY, CDR2 SVGEGT, per germline. The CDR3 is made up of 12 amino acids. J was trimmed by 7 bases and V by 5 bases; bases with no gene match: 4. The CDR3 loop is CASSQQGFGYTF. DNA for the CDR3: TGTGCCAGCAGTCAACAGGGGTTTGGCTACACCTTC.

Written as DNA, the CDR3 is TGTGCCAGCAGTTTGGTTTCAGGGTTGGATCAGCCCCAGCATTTT. Encoded protein: CASSLVSGLDQPQHF. V and J are TRBV28 and TRBJ1-5, with D possibly being TRBD1 (5 bases). The CDR3 has 15 residues. The V gene lost 3 bases and the J gene lost 5 bases, with 14 bases spanning the gap. Germline CDR1 MDHEN, CDR2 SYDVKM.

V usage is TRBV6-5 and J usage is TRBJ1-1, with TRBD1 identical over 7 bases. Germline lookup yields CDR1 MNHEY and CDR2 SVGAGI. The CDR3 extends over 16 amino acids. V was pared by 0 bases and J by 0 bases, with 4 bases of the junction left unmatched. CDR3 sequence (DNA): TGTGCCAGCAGTTACTCAACAGGGGTTATGAACACTGAAGCTTTCTTT. It encodes CASSYSTGVMNTEAFF.